This entry features one TCR beta chain sequence. The antigen is not known. Other DNA sequences in this sample translate to the same CDR3. Terminally differentiated effector memory CD45RA+ cells were excluded by CCR7 positive selection of CD45RO-negative cells. Using immunoSEQ multiplex PCR, the repertoire was profiled, and TCRdb retains in-frame clones only, with some absent. The sample lists roughly 1,800,000 clones; about 94% were seen once. The CDR3 length is 14 residues. CDR1 is MGHRA and CDR2 is YSYEKL in the germline V gene. V shed 6 bases and J 0 bases; nucleotides not matched to a gene: 5. The data were taken from a study of shared clonotypes between healthy human individuals. Study-wide results and limits: Naive subsets typically showed greater estimated richness than memory subsets.

V is TRBV4-1 and J is TRBJ2-7; 7 bases match TRBD1. This sequence originates from a man younger than 35 in good health. The sample was naive CD8+ T cells sorted from blood. This CDR3 reads CASSQTGLSYEQYF. CDR3 nucleotide sequence: TGCGCCAGCAGTCAGACAGGGCTCTCCTACGAGCAGTACTTC.